The clone carrying this T cell receptor (beta chain) was observed a few times. Germline CDR1 is LGHNA and CDR2 is YNFKEQ. CDR3 length: 16 residues. V was pared by 1 base and J by 2 bases, with 5 bases of the junction left unmatched. These data are taken from a study of response to subunit inactivated influenza vaccine. TCRdb re-derived calls from the RT-PCR reads in MiXCR, one entry per CDR3 protein. The table includes about 570,000 distinct CDR3 sequences, approximately 10% detected once. These same data were also listed under a study on T cells expressing NK-cell markers. That study adds: UMIs accompanied the 5'RACE template switching by which TCR beta cDNA was made. Within several experiments, an anti-gamma-delta TCR antibody kept the sorting limited to alpha-beta TCR T cells. Of the CD8+ T cell pool in about six donors, roughly 1.0-8% was accounted for by dominant NKG2C+ clonotypes.

This TCR derives from a man aged 50 to 60 who received an inactivated influenza vaccine. The sample here was PBMCs from blood, taken on the day of vaccination. This chain uses TRBV4-2 with TRBJ2-7, with 10 bases aligning to TRBD2. The CDR3 is CASSQASGGQAYEQYF. The DNA for the CDR3 is TGTGCCAGCAGCCAAGCTAGCGGGGGCCAAGCCTACGAGCAGTACTTC.